These T cell receptor beta chains were read from a single sample in a study of blood T cell repertoires in COVID-19. TCRdb's copy holds only in-frame clones and misses some; the assay was immunoSEQ multiplex PCR. The profile shows 240,000 or so clones, about 80% of them singletons. The sample comprised peripheral blood. The receptors come from a man between 25 and 39 years old who had recovered from COVID-19. CDR3s include the opening cysteine and the closing phenylalanine or tryptophan. Each record gives: D gene, J gene, V gene, clone size, CDR3 length, CDR3 DNA, CDR3 protein. D genes are given only for firm matches. Size values are once, few and many counts, or a class for expanded clones, and some rows have none.

TRBD1 TRBJ2-7 TRBV5-8 . 17 TGTGCCAGCAGCCCAACCGGGACAGGCCGTCTTTCCTACGAGCAGTACTTC CASSPTGTGRLSYEQYF
. TRBJ1-1 TRBV24-1 . 14 TGTGCCACCAGTGATGTGGGCAACGGGGCTGAAGCTTTCTTT CATSDVGNGAEAFF
. TRBJ1-5 TRBV4-2 few 15 TGTGCCAGCAGCCAAACAGGCACGGCCGATCAGCCCCAGCATTTT CASSQTGTADQPQHF
. TRBJ2-5 TRBV21-1 . 15 TGTGCCAGCAGCGAAAGGGACAAGAGCCAAGAGACCCAGTACTTC CASSERDKSQETQYF
. TRBJ1-6 TRBV4-1 . 17 TGCGCCAGCAGCCACCTACCGGGACCTACGGGGGATTCACCCCTCCACTTT CASSHLPGPTGDSPLHF
. TRBJ1-2 TRBV4-1 . 14 TGCGCCAGCAGCCAGGTAACTCGGGTCAGTGGCTACACCTTC CASSQVTRVSGYTF
TRBD1 TRBJ2-7 TRBV5-1 . 14 TGCGCCAGCAGGTATCGAGGGGGCACCTACGAGCAGTACTTC CASRYRGGTYEQYF
TRBD1 TRBJ1-1 TRBV15 few 16 TGTGCCACCAGCCGCGACAGGGGGCCCCTGAACACTGAAGCTTTCTTT CATSRDRGPLNTEAFF
TRBD1 TRBJ1-4 TRBV6-1 once 17 TGTGCCAGCAGTGAAGCCATCGGGACAGGGTTAGGTGAAAAACTGTTTTTT CASSEAIGTGLGEKLFF
. TRBJ1-2 TRBV5-8 . 13 TGTGCCAGCAGCAGGGGAAGGGCCTATGGCTACACCTTC CASSRGRAYGYTF
TRBD2 TRBJ2-5 TRBV2 . 17 TGTGCCAGCAGTGATGGGACTAGCGGGGGGGCCGCGGAGACCCAGTACTTC CASSDGTSGGAAETQYF
. TRBJ1-6 TRBV4-1 . 14 TGCGCCAGCAGCCAATCCGAGCTTAATTCACCCCTCCACTTT CASSQSELNSPLHF
TRBD1 TRBJ1-5 TRBV10-3 . 14 TGTGCCATCAGTGAGATAGGACAGGGCCAGCCCCAGCATTTT CAISEIGQGQPQHF
TRBD1 TRBJ1-5 TRBV6-1 . 15 TGTGCCAGCAGTGAAGCAGGGGGCAATAATCAGCCCCAGCATTTT CASSEAGGNNQPQHF
TRBD2 TRBJ2-3 TRBV2 . 15 TGTGCCAGCAGCGCCAGCGGGGGGGCATGGGATACGCAGTATTTT CASSASGGAWDTQYF
. TRBJ1-1 TRBV27 . 14 TGTGCCAGCAGTTTTTTCGGGGGGGGCACTGAAGCTTTCTTT CASSFFGGGTEAFF
TRBD1 TRBJ1-1 TRBV19 . 15 TGTGCCAGTAGAGGGCGAGCTACAGGGGGCACTGAAGCTTTCTTT CASRGRATGGTEAFF
. TRBJ1-5 TRBV6-2/TRBV6-3 . 15 TGTGCCAGCAGTTATGGAGGAAATAGCAATCAGCCCCAGCATTTT CASSYGGNSNQPQHF
. TRBJ1-3 TRBV18 . 16 TGTGCCAGCTCACCATCCGGTTTTCGTACTGGAAACACCATATATTTT CASSPSGFRTGNTIYF
. TRBJ2-5 TRBV29-1 . 13 TGCAGCGTTGACTCCCAGGGGAGGGGGACCCAGTACTTC CSVDSQGRGTQYF
. TRBJ2-5 TRBV15 . 15 TGTGCCACCAGCGCGAATTCCGGTTACCAAGAGACCCAGTACTTC CATSANSGYQETQYF
TRBD1 TRBJ1-1 TRBV2 . 16 TGTGCCAGCAGTGATTTTACCGGGACAGTGAACACTGAAGCTTTCTTT CASSDFTGTVNTEAFF
TRBD2 TRBJ2-7 TRBV9 . 14 TGTGCCAGCAGCGTTAGCGGGGACGCCTACGAGCAGTACTTC CASSVSGDAYEQYF
. TRBJ2-7 TRBV29-1 . 15 TGCAGCGTTGAAGATCGGCGCAGGAACCCCTACGAGCAGTACTTC CSVEDRRRNPYEQYF
TRBD1 TRBJ1-4 TRBV19 . 14 TGTGCCAGTAGTCTCGACAGGGGGCGTGAAAAACTGTTTTTT CASSLDRGREKLFF
. TRBJ1-2 TRBV28 once 13 TGTGCCAGCAGTTTCGGAGAGAACTATGGCTACACCTTC CASSFGENYGYTF
. TRBJ1-5 TRBV7-6 . 16 TGTGCCAGCAGCTTAGGGCCTCCCTCAGGCAATCAGCCCCAGCATTTT CASSLGPPSGNQPQHF
. TRBJ1-2 TRBV5-6 once 13 TGTGCCAGCAGCTTGGTCTCTACTGGTGGCTACACCTTC CASSLVSTGGYTF
TRBD1 TRBJ2-7 TRBV2 once 16 TGTGCCAGCATTAAGACCGGGACAGGGGATGGTTACGAGCAGTACTTC CASIKTGTGDGYEQYF
. TRBJ1-2 TRBV2 . 13 TGTGCCAGCAGTCGACAGTTTAACTATGGCTACACCTTC CASSRQFNYGYTF
TRBD2 TRBJ2-1 TRBV28 . 15 TGTGCCAGCAGTTTAGCCAGCGGGGGAAGGAATGAGCAGTTCTTC CASSLASGGRNEQFF
TRBD2 TRBJ2-3 TRBV7-8 . 16 TGTGCCAGCAGCTCACAGCGGGGGGGCGGGCCCGATACGCAGTATTTT CASSSQRGGGPDTQYF
. TRBJ2-7 TRBV6-5 . 12 TGTGCCAGCAGAATCAGGGGTTACGAGCAGTACTTC CASRIRGYEQYF
. TRBJ1-5 TRBV7-2 . 16 TGTGCCAGCAGCTTATGGGTTGGAGGGGCGTACCAGCCCCAGCATTTT CASSLWVGGAYQPQHF
TRBD1 TRBJ2-3 TRBV11-2 once 14 TGTGCCAGCAGGCGGGACAGGGGGTTAGATACGCAGTATTTT CASRRDRGLDTQYF
TRBD2 TRBJ2-1 TRBV6-1 once 16 TGTGCCAGCAGTGAATCGGGGGGGGGTATCTTCGGTGAGCAGTTCTTC CASSESGGGIFGEQFF
TRBD1 TRBJ1-1 TRBV5-1 . 16 TGCGCCAGCAGCACGCAACAGGGGGCTCTGGACACTGAAGCTTTCTTT CASSTQQGALDTEAFF
TRBD1 TRBJ2-5 TRBV5-4 . 15 TGTGCCAGCAGCGAGGACAGGACCAGCCAAGAGACCCAGTACTTC CASSEDRTSQETQYF
TRBD2 TRBJ2-7 TRBV5-1 . 13 TGCGCCAGCAGCTTCCTAGCGGGGGCCGAGCAGTACTTC CASSFLAGAEQYF
TRBD1 TRBJ1-5 TRBV5-4 . 13 TGTGCCAGCAGCTGGGGACAGCGGGGGGCCCAGCATTTT CASSWGQRGAQHF
TRBD1 TRBJ1-2 TRBV6-5 . 15 TGTGCCAGCAGTCACTCAACCGGGACAGGACTCGGCTACACCTTC CASSHSTGTGLGYTF
TRBD1 TRBJ1-1 TRBV19 . 15 TGTGCCAGTAGTATGGCTCAGGGGGCCGGTACTGAAGCTTTCTTT CASSMAQGAGTEAFF
. TRBJ2-1 TRBV7-3 . 14 TGTGCCAGCAGCTTAACGTTCTCGGGGAATGAGCAGTTCTTC CASSLTFSGNEQFF
TRBD1 TRBJ2-5 TRBV5-1 . 16 TGCGCCAGCAGCCCCTTGGAAACGCCAGGGGGAGAGACCCAGTACTTC CASSPLETPGGETQYF
. TRBJ2-5 TRBV2 . 14 TGTGCCAGCAGTGGGGACATGTTTGGGGAGACCCAGTACTTC CASSGDMFGETQYF
. TRBJ1-2 TRBV6-5 . 14 TGTGCCAGCAGTTCCCACAGGACTAACTATGGCTACACCTTC CASSSHRTNYGYTF
. TRBJ1-1 TRBV27 . 14 TGTGCCAGCAGTTTATGGGCGGGGGACACTGAAGCTTTCTTT CASSLWAGDTEAFF
. TRBJ1-1 TRBV9 . 14 TGTGCCAGCAGCGCCGCCCAGGGAAACACTGAAGCTTTCTTT CASSAAQGNTEAFF
TRBD2 TRBJ2-5 TRBV3-1/TRBV3-2 . 14 TGTGCCAGCAGCTACCAGACTAGCGGAGAGACCCAGTACTTC CASSYQTSGETQYF
. TRBJ1-2 TRBV29-1 . 12 TGCAGCGTCGTCGGACAGCATCGAGGCTACACCTTC CSVVGQHRGYTF
TRBD1 TRBJ2-5 TRBV5-1 . 15 TGCGCCAGCAGCTTGGGGACAGGGGGGATCGAGACCCAGTACTTC CASSLGTGGIETQYF
TRBD1 TRBJ2-3 TRBV5-1 . 17 TGCGCCAGCAGTGACCCGGCGAGACAGGGCCTTGCAGATACGCAGTATTTT CASSDPARQGLADTQYF
. TRBJ2-2 TRBV7-3 . 13 TGTGCCAGCAGCCCCAGGGGCTCCGGGGAGCTGTTTTTT CASSPRGSGELFF
. TRBJ2-3 TRBV1 . 16 TGCACCAGCAGCCCTCGAAGGGCGGGGGGGCCAGATACGCAGTATTTT CTSSPRRAGGPDTQYF
. TRBJ1-5 TRBV12-3/TRBV12-4 . 13 TGTGCCAGCAGTTTACGGCAGGGTGCGCCCCAGCATTTT CASSLRQGAPQHF
TRBD2 TRBJ2-2 TRBV2 . 15 TGTGCCAGCAAGGACAGAGCGGGGGCCGCCGGGGAGCTGTTTTTT CASKDRAGAAGELFF
. TRBJ1-3 TRBV12-3/TRBV12-4 . 13 TGTGCCAGCAGTCCGAGTTCTGGAAACACCATATATTTT CASSPSSGNTIYF
. TRBJ1-5 TRBV6-1 . 14 TGTGCCAGCAGTGATCAGGGTGGGAATCAGCCCCAGCATTTT CASSDQGGNQPQHF
TRBD2 TRBJ2-2 TRBV5-1 . 14 TGCGCCAGCAGCTTCGGGGGGGACACCGGGGAGCTGTTTTTT CASSFGGDTGELFF
. TRBJ2-5 TRBV6-5 . 14 TGTGCCAGCAGACCGGGATCGGGTAGGGAGACCCAGTACTTC CASRPGSGRETQYF